The 7 T cell receptor beta chains reported below all come from one sample, sequenced in a study of spatial heterogeneity in lung cancer. TCRdb ran MiXCR on the 5' RACE reads and lists one entry per CDR3 protein. Of under 40,000 distinct CDR3 sequences listed, less than 6.5% are singletons. Time point defined: sample taken at primary tumor resection. The specimen comprised PBMCs, sampled at surgery. These receptors were obtained from a female donor with early-stage non-small cell lung cancer.

This clonotype was counted many times. This chain joins TRBV9 and TRBJ1-1; D gene unclear. From germline, CDR1 is SGDLS and CDR2 YYNGEE. The CDR3 runs to 13 residues. V shed 0 bases and J shed 2 bases, with 5 bases lying between them. DNA of the CDR3: TGTGCCAGCAGCGTAGCGGGAAACACTGAAGCTTTCTTT. As protein: CASSVAGNTEAFF.

The chain is built from TRBV4-2 and TRBJ2-1, with a weak D call TRBD2 (6 bases). Deletions cut 4 bases from V and 1 base from J, with 11 bases between. This CDR3 spans 15 amino acids. Per germline, CDR1 LGHNA and CDR2 YNFKEQ. CDR3 DNA sequence: TGTGCCAGCAGCCGAGGAGGGCGATCCTACAATGAGCAGTTCTTC. It is translated as CASSRGGRSYNEQFF.

The chain combines TRBV12-3 or TRBV12-4 with TRBJ2-3; 16 nucleotides match TRBD2. CDR3 length: 17 residues. J lost 5 bases, V lost 5 bases, and 7 bases had no gene match. For the CDR3, the DNA is TGTGCCAGCAGTACGGGACTAGCGGGGGGGCAGGGAGATACGCAGTATTTT. Its translation is CASSTGLAGGQGDTQYF.

This clonotype showed up many times. The chain joins TRBV18 to TRBJ2-2, with D hard to call. The CDR3 is 15 residues long. CDR1 and CDR2 (germline): KGHSH, LQKENI. V lost 6 bases and J lost 6, with 17 bases in between. The CDR3 DNA follows: TGTGCCAGCTCCCTACAGAGCGCCGCCCCCGGGGAGCTGTTTTTT. Protein: CASSLQSAAPGELFF.

Comments on this clonotype: A single base separates this from a much larger clone, so it may be a read error. The chain is built from TRBV18 and TRBJ1-1; a possible D gene is TRBD1 (6 bases). CDR1 KGHSH and CDR2 LQKENI come from the germline V gene. The CDR3 runs to 13 residues. DNA of the CDR3: TGTGTCAGCTCAAACAGGGAGAACACTGAAGCTTTCTTT. Translating gives CVSSNRENTEAFF.

This clonotype has a count of ten or more. V is TRBV3-1 and J is TRBJ2-1, with D perhaps being TRBD1 or TRBD2 (5 bases each). Germline V lookup: CDR1 LGHDT, CDR2 YNNKEL (reference sequence). This CDR3 region has 12 residues. Trimming pared 3 bases from V and 11 bases from J, leaving 11 bases between. CDR3 nucleotide sequence: TGTGCCAGCAGCCACTTGGGGGAAAAGCAGTTCTTC. Protein: CASSHLGEKQFF.

V usage is TRBV30 and J usage is TRBJ1-6; maybe TRBD1 (5 bases). The V and J ends lost 4 bases and 4 bases respectively, with 8 bases between them. The CDR3 totals 13 residues. Germline CDR1 and CDR2: GTSNPN and SVGIG (reference sequence). The CDR3 nucleotides are TGTGCCTGGACCGACAGATATAATTCACCCCTCCACTTT. The encoded protein is CAWTDRYNSPLHF.